These 13 T cell receptor beta chains came from one sample sequenced in a study of blood T cell repertoires in COVID-19. The table came from immunoSEQ multiplex PCR; TCRdb's copy has only in-frame clones and leaves some out. The sample lists 200,000 to 250,000 clones, 90% occurring once. Sequenced sample: PBMCs or T cells enriched from blood (not recorded which). These receptors came from a man aged 30 to 45 who had been exposed to COVID-19.

The sample holds one count of this clone. The chain employs TRBV4-2 and TRBJ2-2; 13 bases fit TRBD2. CDR1 and CDR2 (germline): LGHNA, YNFKEQ. The J segment lost 7 bases and the V segment lost 0 bases, leaving 11 bases of the junction unmatched. There are 19 residues in the CDR3. CDR3 sequence reads: CASSQESTSGGAVGGELFF. The CDR3 nucleotides are TGTGCCAGCAGCCAAGAATCTACTAGCGGGGGGGCCGTGGGCGGGGAGCTGTTTTTT.

This clone turned up a few times. Other DNA sequences in the sample encode the same CDR3. The rearrangement links TRBV2 to TRBJ1-2, with D uncertain. This CDR3 spans 12 amino acids. V lost 3 bases and J 4 bases, leaving 6 bases between the germline ends. Germline CDR1 SNHLY, CDR2 FYNNEI. CDR3 nucleotides: TGTGCCAGCAGTGAGGGCAGCTATGGCTACACCTTC. Translated: CASSEGSYGYTF.

The chain links TRBV5-1 to TRBJ2-7, with D perhaps matching TRBD1 (5 bases). This CDR3 has 14 amino acids. Trimming took 4 bases from V and 2 from J, leaving 13 bases between them. The germline CDR1 and CDR2 sequences are SGHRS and YFSETQ. Here the CDR3 DNA reads TGCGCCAGCAGCCCACCTGGACAAGCCTACGAGCAGTACTTC. Its translation is CASSPPGQAYEQYF.

This chain joins TRBV5-1 and TRBJ2-7, with 8 bases lining up with TRBD1. In germline, CDR1 is SGHRS, CDR2 YFSETQ. The CDR3 totals 14 residues. The V segment lost 6 bases and the J segment 3 bases; nucleotides outside the gene matches: 8. The CDR3 loop reads CASNPTGVNYEQYF. The CDR3 region has the DNA TGCGCCAGCAACCCGACAGGGGTCAACTACGAGCAGTACTTC.

The chain combines TRBV7-9 with TRBJ1-6, with D possibly being TRBD1 (6 bases). In germline, CDR1 is SEHNR, CDR2 FQNEAQ (reference sequence). The CDR3 length is 15 residues. V dropped 6 bases and J dropped 7 bases, with 16 bases sitting between them. CDR3 protein: CASSPGTRRNSPLHF. CDR3 in DNA: TGTGCCAGCAGTCCCGGGACAAGGAGAAATTCACCCCTCCACTTT.

This clone appeared once. The rearrangement joins TRBV2 to TRBJ2-5, with TRBD1 identical over 7 bases. The ends lost 4 bases at V and 1 base at J; junction bases unmatched: 6. Germline V gene data show CDR1 as SNHLY and CDR2 as FYNNEI. The CDR3 sequence is 15 residues long. The CDR3 is CASSVGQAAQETQYF. CDR3 sequence (DNA): TGTGCCAGCAGTGTAGGACAGGCCGCCCAAGAGACCCAGTACTTC.

This chain joins TRBV5-1 and TRBJ2-7; tentative D call: TRBD1 (5 bases). The germline gives CDR1 SGHRS, CDR2 YFSETQ. The CDR3 covers 17 residues. Trimming removed 0 bases at V and 3 bases at J, with 19 bases between. The CDR3 DNA reads as TGCGCCAGCAGCTTGGCATTCATCGGACACGGAGACTACGAGCAGTACTTC. This sequence encodes CASSLAFIGHGDYEQYF.

The chain couples TRBV6-5 to TRBJ1-1, with D possibly being TRBD1 (5 bases). The CDR3 spans 15 residues. CDR1 MNHEY and CDR2 SVGAGI come from the germline V gene. V lost 8 bases and J 1 base, leaving 17 bases between the germline ends. The CDR3 sequence is CASANHGGGNTEAFF. The DNA of the CDR3 is TGTGCCAGCGCTAACCATGGGGGAGGGAACACTGAAGCTTTCTTT.

V is TRBV15 and J is TRBJ1-2, with 7 nucleotides matching TRBD1. V shed 0 bases, J shed 4 bases, and the junction held 20 bases outside the gene matches. Germline CDR1 LNHNV, CDR2 YYDKDF (reference sequence). The length of the CDR3 is 20 residues. The CDR3 reads CATSRDLKGGGRQGLYGYTF. The DNA of the CDR3 is TGTGCCACCAGCAGAGATCTAAAAGGTGGGGGCAGACAGGGACTCTATGGCTACACCTTC. Combining the CDR3 with reference TRBV15 and TRBJ1-2 gives the whole variable domain DAMVIQNPRYQVTQFGKPVTLSCSQTLNHNVMYWYQQKSSQAPKLLFHYYDKDFNNEADTPDNFQSRRPNTSFCFLDIRSPGLGDTAMYLCATSRDLKGGGRQGLYGYTFGSGTRLTVV.

This chain uses TRBV11-2 with TRBJ2-7; 7 bases agree with TRBD1. Germline lookup yields CDR1 SGHAT and CDR2 FQNNGV. This CDR3 has 17 residues. V lost 0 bases to trimming and J lost 4 bases; unmatched junction nucleotides: 12. DNA for the CDR3: TGTGCCAGCAGCTTAGATTTCTGGGGAGACAGGGCGTACGAGCAGTACTTC. Amino acids: CASSLDFWGDRAYEQYF.

This clone has only a few counts. The gene calls are TRBV29-1 and TRBJ2-5; a weak D match, TRBD1 (5 bases). Per the germline V gene, CDR1 is SQVTM and CDR2 is ANQGSEA. This CDR3 has 17 amino acids. V lost 1 base and J 4 bases, leaving 22 bases between the germline ends. CDR3 coding DNA: TGCAGCGTTGAAGGCTCCCCAACTTTGGGGCAGGGAGAGACCCAGTACTTC. Translating gives CSVEGSPTLGQGETQYF.

The genes are TRBV4-1 and TRBJ1-2; D remains ambiguous. Germline-derived CDR1 and CDR2 are MGHRA and YSYEKL. V dropped 0 bases and J dropped 0 bases, with 17 bases sitting between them. The CDR3 loop spans 18 amino acids. The CDR3 loop is CASSQEPPPGYSNYGYTF. Written as DNA, the CDR3 is TGCGCCAGCAGCCAAGAGCCGCCCCCGGGATATTCTAACTATGGCTACACCTTC.

The CDR3 sequence: CASSTEQSSETQYF. The CDR3 DNA reads as TGTGCCAGCAGTACCGAACAATCTTCAGAGACCCAGTACTTC. The rearrangement links TRBV6-6 to TRBJ2-5, with no clear D. The V and J ends lost 5 bases and 4 bases respectively, with 14 bases between them. The germline V gene encodes CDR1 MNHNY and CDR2 SVGAGI (reference sequence). The CDR3 loop spans 14 amino acids.